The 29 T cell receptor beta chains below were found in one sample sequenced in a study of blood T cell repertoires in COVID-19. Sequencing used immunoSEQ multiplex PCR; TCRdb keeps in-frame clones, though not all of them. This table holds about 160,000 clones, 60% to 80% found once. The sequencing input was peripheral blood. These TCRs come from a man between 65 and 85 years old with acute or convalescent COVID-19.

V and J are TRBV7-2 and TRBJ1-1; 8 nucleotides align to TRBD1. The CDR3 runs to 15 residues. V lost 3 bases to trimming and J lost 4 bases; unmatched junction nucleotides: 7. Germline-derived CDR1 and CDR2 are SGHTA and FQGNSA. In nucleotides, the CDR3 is TGTGCCAGCAGCTTGGGGACAGGCGGGGGCACTGAAGCTTTCTTT. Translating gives CASSLGTGGGTEAFF.

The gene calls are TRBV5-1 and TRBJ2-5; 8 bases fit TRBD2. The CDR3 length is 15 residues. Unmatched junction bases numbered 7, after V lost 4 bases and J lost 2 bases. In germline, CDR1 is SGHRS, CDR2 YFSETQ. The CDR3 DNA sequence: TGCGCCAGCAGCGATAGCGGGAAGGGACAAGAGACCCAGTACTTC. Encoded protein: CASSDSGKGQETQYF.

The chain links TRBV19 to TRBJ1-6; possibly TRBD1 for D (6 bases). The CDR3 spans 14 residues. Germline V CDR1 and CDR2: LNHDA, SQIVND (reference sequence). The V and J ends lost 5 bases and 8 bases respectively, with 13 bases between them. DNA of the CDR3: TGTGCCAGTAGTTTCAGGGGTGAAGATTCACCCCTCCACTTT. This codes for CASSFRGEDSPLHF.

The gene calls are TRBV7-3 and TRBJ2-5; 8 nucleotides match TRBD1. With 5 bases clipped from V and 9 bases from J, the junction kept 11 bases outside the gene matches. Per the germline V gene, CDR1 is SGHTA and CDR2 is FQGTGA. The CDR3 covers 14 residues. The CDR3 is CASSRDRGNSAQYF. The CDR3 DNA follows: TGTGCCAGCAGCCGAGACAGGGGAAATTCAGCCCAGTACTTC.

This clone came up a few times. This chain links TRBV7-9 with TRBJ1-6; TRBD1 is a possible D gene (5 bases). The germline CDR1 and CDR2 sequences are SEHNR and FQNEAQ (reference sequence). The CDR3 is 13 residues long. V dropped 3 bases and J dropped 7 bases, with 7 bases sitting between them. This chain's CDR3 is CASSLQGNSPLHF. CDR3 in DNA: TGTGCCAGCAGCTTGCAGGGAAATTCACCCCTCCACTTT. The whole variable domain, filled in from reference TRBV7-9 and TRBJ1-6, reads DTGVSQNPRHKITKRGQNVTFRCDPISEHNRLYWYRQTLGQGPEFLTYFQNEAQLEKSRLLSDRFSAERPKGSFSTLEIQRTEQGDSAMYLCASSLQGNSPLHFGNGTRLTVT.

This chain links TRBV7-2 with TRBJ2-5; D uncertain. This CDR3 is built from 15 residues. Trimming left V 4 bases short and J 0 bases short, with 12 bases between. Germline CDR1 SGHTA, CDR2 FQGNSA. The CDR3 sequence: CASSSLGGNQETQYF. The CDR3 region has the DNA TGTGCCAGCAGCTCCTTAGGCGGAAACCAAGAGACCCAGTACTTC.

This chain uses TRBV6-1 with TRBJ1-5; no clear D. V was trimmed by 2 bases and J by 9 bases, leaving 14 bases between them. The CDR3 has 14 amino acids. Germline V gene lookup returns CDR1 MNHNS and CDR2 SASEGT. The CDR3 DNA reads TGTGCCAGCAGTGAATTATTGAGCTGGAGGCCCCAGCATTTT. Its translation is CASSELLSWRPQHF.

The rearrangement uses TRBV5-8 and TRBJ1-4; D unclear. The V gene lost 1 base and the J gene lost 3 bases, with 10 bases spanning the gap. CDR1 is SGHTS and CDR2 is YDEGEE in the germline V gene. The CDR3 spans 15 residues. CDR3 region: CASSLFTAPNEKLFF. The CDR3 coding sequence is TGTGCCAGCAGCTTGTTTACAGCCCCTAATGAAAAACTGTTTTTT.

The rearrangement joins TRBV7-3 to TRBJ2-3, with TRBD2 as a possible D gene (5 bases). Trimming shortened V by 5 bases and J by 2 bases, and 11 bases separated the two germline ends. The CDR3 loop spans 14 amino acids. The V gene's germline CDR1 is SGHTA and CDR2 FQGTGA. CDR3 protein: CASSQLGNTDTQYF. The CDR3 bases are TGTGCCAGCAGCCAACTAGGGAACACAGATACGCAGTATTTT. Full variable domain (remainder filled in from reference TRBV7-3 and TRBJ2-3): GAGVSQTPSNKVTEKGKYVELRCDPISGHTALYWYRQSLGQGPEFLIYFQGTGAADDSGLPNDRFFAVRPEGSVSTLKIQRTERGDSAVYLCASSQLGNTDTQYFGPGTRLTVL.

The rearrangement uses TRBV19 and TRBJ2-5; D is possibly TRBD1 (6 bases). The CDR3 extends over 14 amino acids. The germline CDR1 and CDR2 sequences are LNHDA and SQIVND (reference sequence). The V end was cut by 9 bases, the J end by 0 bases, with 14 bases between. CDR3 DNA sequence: TGTGCCAGCTCCCGGACAGAGTACCAAGAGACCCAGTACTTC. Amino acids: CASSRTEYQETQYF.

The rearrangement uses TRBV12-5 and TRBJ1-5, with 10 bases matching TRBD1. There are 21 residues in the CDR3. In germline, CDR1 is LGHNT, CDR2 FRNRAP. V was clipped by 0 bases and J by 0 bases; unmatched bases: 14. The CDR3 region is CASGLVPDPGQGTYSNQPQHF. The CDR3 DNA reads TGTGCTAGTGGTTTGGTTCCCGACCCGGGACAGGGGACTTATAGCAATCAGCCCCAGCATTTT.

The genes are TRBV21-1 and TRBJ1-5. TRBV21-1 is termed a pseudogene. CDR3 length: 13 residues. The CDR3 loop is CASSKRGNQPQHF. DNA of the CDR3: TGTGCCAGCAGCAAGAGAGGGAATCAGCCCCAGCATTTT.

The DNA of the CDR3 is TGTGCCAGCAGCCAAGACCCCGGGGGGGGCACTGAAGCTTTCTTT. This sequence encodes CASSQDPGGGTEAFF. The chain has TRBV4-2 and TRBJ1-1; possible D gene TRBD1, 5 bases. The germline V gene has CDR1 LGHNA and CDR2 YNFKEQ. The V and J ends lost 0 bases and 4 bases respectively, with 12 bases between them. The CDR3 contains 15 residues.

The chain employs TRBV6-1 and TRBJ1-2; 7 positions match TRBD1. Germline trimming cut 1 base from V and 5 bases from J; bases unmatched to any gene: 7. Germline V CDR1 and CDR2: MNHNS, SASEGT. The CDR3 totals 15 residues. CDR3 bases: TGTGCCAGCAGTGAAGGTCTCGCAGGGGGGTATGGCTACACCTTC. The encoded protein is CASSEGLAGGYGYTF.

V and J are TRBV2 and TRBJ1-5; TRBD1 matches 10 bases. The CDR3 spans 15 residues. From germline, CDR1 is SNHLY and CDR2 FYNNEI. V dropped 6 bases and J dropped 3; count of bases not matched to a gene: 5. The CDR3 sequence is CASRKDRGDNQPQHF. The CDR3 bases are TGTGCCAGCAGGAAGGACAGGGGGGACAATCAGCCCCAGCATTTT.

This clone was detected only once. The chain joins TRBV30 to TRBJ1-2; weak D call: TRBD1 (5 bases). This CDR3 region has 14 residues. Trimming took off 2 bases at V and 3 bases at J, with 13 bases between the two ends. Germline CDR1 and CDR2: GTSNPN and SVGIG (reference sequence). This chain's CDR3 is CAWSLRGEDYGYTF. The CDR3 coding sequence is TGTGCCTGGAGTCTGAGAGGGGAGGACTATGGCTACACCTTC.

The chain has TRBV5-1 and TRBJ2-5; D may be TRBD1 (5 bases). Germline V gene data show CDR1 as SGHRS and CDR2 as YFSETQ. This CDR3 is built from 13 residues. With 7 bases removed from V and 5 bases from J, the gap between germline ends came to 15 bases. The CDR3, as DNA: TGCGCCAGCGGGTTCCAGGGTGGTGAGACCCAGTACTTC. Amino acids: CASGFQGGETQYF.

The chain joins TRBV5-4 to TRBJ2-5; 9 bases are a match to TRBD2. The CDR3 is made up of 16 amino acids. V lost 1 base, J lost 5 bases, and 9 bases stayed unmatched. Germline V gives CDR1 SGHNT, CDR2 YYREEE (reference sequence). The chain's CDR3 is CASSLPGGLASETQYF. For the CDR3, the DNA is TGTGCCAGCAGCTTGCCCGGGGGACTAGCTTCCGAGACCCAGTACTTC.

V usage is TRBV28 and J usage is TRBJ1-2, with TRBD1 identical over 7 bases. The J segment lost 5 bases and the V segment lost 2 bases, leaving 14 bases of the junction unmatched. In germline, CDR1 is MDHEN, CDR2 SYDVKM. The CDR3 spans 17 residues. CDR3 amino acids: CASSLPQVQGELYGYTF. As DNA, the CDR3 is TGTGCCAGCAGTTTACCCCAAGTCCAGGGGGAATTGTATGGCTACACCTTC.

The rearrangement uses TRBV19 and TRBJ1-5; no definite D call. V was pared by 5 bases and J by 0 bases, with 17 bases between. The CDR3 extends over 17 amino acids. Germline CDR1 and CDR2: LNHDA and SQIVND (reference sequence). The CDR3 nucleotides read TGTGCCAGTAGTGTCCCCCACGGGAGATATAGCAATCAGCCCCAGCATTTT. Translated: CASSVPHGRYSNQPQHF. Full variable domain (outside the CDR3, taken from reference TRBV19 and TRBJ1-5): DGGITQSPKYLFRKEGQNVTLSCEQNLNHDAMYWYRQDPGQGLRLIYYSQIVNDFQKGDIAEGYSVSREKKESFPLTVTSAQKNPTAFYLCASSVPHGRYSNQPQHFGDGTRLSIL.

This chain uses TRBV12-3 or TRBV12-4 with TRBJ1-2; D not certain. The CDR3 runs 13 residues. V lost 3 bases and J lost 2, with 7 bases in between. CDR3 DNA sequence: TGTGCCAGCAGTTTCGGGGAGAACTATGGCTACACCTTC. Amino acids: CASSFGENYGYTF.

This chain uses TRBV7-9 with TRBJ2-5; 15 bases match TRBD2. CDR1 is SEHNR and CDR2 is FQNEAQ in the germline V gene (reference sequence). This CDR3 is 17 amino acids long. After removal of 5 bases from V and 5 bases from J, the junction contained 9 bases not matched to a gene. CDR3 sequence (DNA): TGTGCCAGCAGCCCGGGACTAGCGGGGGGCGCGGCCGAGACCCAGTACTTC. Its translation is CASSPGLAGGAAETQYF.

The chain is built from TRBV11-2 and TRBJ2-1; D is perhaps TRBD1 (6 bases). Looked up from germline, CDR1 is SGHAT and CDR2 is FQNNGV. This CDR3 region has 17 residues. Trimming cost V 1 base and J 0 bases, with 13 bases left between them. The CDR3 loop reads CASSLVVGAYSYNEQFF. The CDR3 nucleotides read TGTGCCAGCAGCTTAGTTGTGGGGGCCTACTCCTACAATGAGCAGTTCTTC.

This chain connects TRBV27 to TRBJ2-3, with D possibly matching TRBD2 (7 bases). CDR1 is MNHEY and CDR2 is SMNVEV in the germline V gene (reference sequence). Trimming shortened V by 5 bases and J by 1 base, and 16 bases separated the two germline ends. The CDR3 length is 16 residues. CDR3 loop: CASSQQGLPRTDTQYF. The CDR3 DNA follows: TGTGCCAGCAGTCAACAGGGACTACCGCGCACAGATACGCAGTATTTT.

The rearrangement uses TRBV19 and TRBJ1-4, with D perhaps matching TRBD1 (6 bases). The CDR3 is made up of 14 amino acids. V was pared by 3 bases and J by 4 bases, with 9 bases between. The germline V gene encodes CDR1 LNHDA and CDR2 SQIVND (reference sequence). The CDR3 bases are TGTGCCAGTAGTATTTTGGACAGTAATGAAAAACTGTTTTTT. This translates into CASSILDSNEKLFF.

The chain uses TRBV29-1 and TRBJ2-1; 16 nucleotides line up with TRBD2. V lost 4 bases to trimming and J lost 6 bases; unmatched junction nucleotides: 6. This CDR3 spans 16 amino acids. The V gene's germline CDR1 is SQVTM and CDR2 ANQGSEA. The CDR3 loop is CSVAGTSGGAGNEQFF. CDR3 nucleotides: TGCAGCGTTGCAGGGACTAGCGGGGGGGCAGGCAATGAGCAGTTCTTC.

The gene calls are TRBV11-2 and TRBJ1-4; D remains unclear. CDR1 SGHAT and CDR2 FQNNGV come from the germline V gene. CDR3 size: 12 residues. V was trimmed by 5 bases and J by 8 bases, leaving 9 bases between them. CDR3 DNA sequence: TGTGCCAGCAGCCAGGCCAGGGAAAAACTGTTTTTT. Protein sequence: CASSQAREKLFF.

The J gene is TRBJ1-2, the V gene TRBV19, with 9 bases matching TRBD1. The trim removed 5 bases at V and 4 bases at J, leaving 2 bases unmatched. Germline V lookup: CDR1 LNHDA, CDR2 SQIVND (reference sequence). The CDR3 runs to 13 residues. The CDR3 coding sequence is TGTGCCAGTAGTTTGGGACAGGGCTATGGCTACACCTTC. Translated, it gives CASSLGQGYGYTF.

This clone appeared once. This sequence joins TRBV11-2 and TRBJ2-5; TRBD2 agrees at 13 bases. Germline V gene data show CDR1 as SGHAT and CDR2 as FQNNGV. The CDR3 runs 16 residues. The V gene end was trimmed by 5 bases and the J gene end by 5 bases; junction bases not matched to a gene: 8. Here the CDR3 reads CASSKGTSGAWETQYF. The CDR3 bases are TGTGCCAGCAGCAAAGGGACTAGCGGGGCTTGGGAGACCCAGTACTTC.